This T cell receptor beta chain appears in the sequencing data of a study of OX40 agonist ivuxolimab in advanced cancers. Across the study: In this cohort, patients received ivuxolimab, an agonistic anti-OX40 (CD134) antibody. A partial response was reached by three patients: one with hepatocellular carcinoma and two with cutaneous melanoma. Broader study findings: Clones of CD4+ and CD8+ blood T cells grew by week 6 at doses of 0.1 to 3.0 mg/kg. More expanded clones were found, on average, in CD8+ than in CD4+ T cells.

Only in-frame clones appear in the TCRdb table, and some are missing; sequencing was by immunoSEQ multiplex PCR. The table records about 46,000 clones, roughly 90% of them present only once. V was shortened by 4 bases and J by 5 bases, with 24 bases between the two germline ends. The CDR3 covers 17 residues. Germline CDR1 and CDR2: SGHTS and YDEGEE. As to this clone: As yet, its antigen is unknown.

The chain is built from TRBV5-8 and TRBJ1-1; D perhaps matches TRBD1 (5 bases). Sequenced material: CD4+ or CD8+ T cells sorted from blood, taken in a trial of the OX40 agonist ivuxolimab. This clonotype was obtained from an adult with an advanced solid tumor such as melanoma, head and neck, liver or kidney cancer. The DNA of the CDR3 is TGTGCCAGCAGCAATTATATAGGGGACTCCGGTCGGACTGAAGCTTTCTTT. Protein product: CASSNYIGDSGRTEAFF.